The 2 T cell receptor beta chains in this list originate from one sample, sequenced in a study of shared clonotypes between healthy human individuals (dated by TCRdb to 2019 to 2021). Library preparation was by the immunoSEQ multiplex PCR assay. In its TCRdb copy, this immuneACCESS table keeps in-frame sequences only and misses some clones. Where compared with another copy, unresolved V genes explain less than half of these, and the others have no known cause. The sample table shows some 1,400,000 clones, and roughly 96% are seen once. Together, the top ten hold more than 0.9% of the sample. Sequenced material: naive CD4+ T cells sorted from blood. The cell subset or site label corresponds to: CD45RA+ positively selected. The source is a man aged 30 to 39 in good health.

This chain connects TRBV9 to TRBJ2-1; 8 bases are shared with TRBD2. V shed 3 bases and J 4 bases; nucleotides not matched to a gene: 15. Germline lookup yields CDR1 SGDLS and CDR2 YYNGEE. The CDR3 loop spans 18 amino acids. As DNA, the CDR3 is TGTGCCAGCAGCGATGATCCCGGGACTAGTAAATCATACAATGAGCAGTTCTTC. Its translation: CASSDDPGTSKSYNEQFF.

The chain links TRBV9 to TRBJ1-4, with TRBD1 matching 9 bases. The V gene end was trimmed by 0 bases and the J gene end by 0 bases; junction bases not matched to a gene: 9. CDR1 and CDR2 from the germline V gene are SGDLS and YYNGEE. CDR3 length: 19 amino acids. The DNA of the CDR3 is TGTGCCAGCAGCGTAGGTCTTGTGGGACAGGGTTCAACTAATGAAAAACTGTTTTTT. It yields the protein CASSVGLVGQGSTNEKLFF.